This T cell receptor beta chain was captured by sequencing in a study of cytomegalovirus exposure and HLA in healthy donors. Study information: In a later analysis, it was reported that the 120 validation repertoires had been produced on the same platform as the 690 or so repertoires belonging to the first cohort. Study outcomes and limitations: Cytomegalovirus status was reportedly diagnosed by the classifier with high specificity and sensitivity. First-cohort TCR clusters were later found to tend to co-occur in the 120 or so validation repertoires.

Germline values: CDR1 MGHDK, CDR2 SYGVNS. The V and J ends lost 8 bases and 2 bases, in that order; junction bases with no gene match: 9. The CDR3 loop spans 15 amino acids. Details on this clone: Its antigen is not identified.

Here immunoSEQ multiplex PCR was the method, and the copy in TCRdb shows in-frame clones only, minus some. This sample carries tens of thousands of clones, roughly 94% of them seen once, and the ten largest clones take 3% to 3.5%. The clonotype was recovered from a woman younger than 35 in good health and CMV-seropositive. Sequencing was performed on PBMCs. J is TRBJ2-1 and V is TRBV25-1; 7 bases are a match to TRBD2. The CDR3 nucleotides read TGTGCCAGCGCCGACCGGGACTACCCCTACAATGAGCAGTTCTTC. This encodes CASADRDYPYNEQFF.